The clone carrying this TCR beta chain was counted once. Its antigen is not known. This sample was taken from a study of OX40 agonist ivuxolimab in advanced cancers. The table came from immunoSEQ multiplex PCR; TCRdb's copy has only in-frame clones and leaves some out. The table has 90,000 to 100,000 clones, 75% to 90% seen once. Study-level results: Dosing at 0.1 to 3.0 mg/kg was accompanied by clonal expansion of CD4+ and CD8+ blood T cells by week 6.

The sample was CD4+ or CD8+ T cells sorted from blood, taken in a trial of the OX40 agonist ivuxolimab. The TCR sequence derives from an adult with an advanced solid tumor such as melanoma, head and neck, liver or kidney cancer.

Here the CDR3 reads CASSFGVGFYNEQFF. CDR3 in DNA: TGTGCCAGCAGCTTTGGGGTGGGGTTCTACAATGAGCAGTTCTTC. This chain links TRBV5-4 with TRBJ2-1; the D is unclear. Germline V CDR1 and CDR2: SGHNT, YYREEE (reference sequence). V lost 2 bases and J lost 3, with 12 bases in between. The CDR3 consists of 15 residues.